Presented here are 12 T cell receptor beta chains from one specimen sequenced in a study of T cell changes during pregnancy in multiple sclerosis. Assay used: immunoSEQ multiplex PCR; TCRdb lists only in-frame clones, some missing. This table has 30,000 to 40,000 clones, around 90% appearing once. This sample comprised peripheral blood, obtained in the third trimester of pregnancy. These TCRs come from a female donor in good health, enrolled as a control in a pregnancy study.

The J gene is TRBJ2-1, the V gene TRBV21-1; TRBD2 reflects the table's D call only, with no check against the DNA. TRBV21-1 is tagged as a pseudogene. This CDR3 spans 18 amino acids. The CDR3 DNA reads as TGTGCCAGCAGCAGAAAGGGACTAGCGGGAAGTACCTACAATGAGCAGTTCTTC. This gives the protein CASSRKGLAGSTYNEQFF.

This rearrangement joins TRBV15 to TRBJ2-7; D perhaps matches TRBD1 (5 bases). V was shortened by 3 bases and J by 1 base, with 13 bases between the two germline ends. The germline CDR1 and CDR2 sequences are LNHNV and YYDKDF (reference sequence). CDR3 length equals 15 residues. The CDR3 is CATSRARAGSYEQYF. DNA of the CDR3: TGTGCCACCAGCAGGGCCCGGGCAGGGTCCTACGAGCAGTACTTC.

This clone has only a few counts. V usage is TRBV4-1 and J usage is TRBJ2-1, with a weak D call TRBD2 (5 bases). Trimming left V 6 bases short and J 8 bases short, with 14 bases between. The CDR3 has 13 amino acids. Germline assignment: CDR1 MGHRA and CDR2 YSYEKL. CDR3 region: CASSLIGSDEQFF. CDR3 sequence (DNA): TGCGCCAGCAGTCTGATTGGGAGCGATGAGCAGTTCTTC.

This clone occurred once. This chain links TRBV5-5 with TRBJ2-2, with TRBD1 matching over 7 bases. CDR1 SGHKS and CDR2 YYEKEE come from the germline V gene (reference sequence). After removal of 4 bases from V and 6 bases from J, the junction contained 9 bases not matched to a gene. The CDR3 consists of 15 residues. The CDR3 DNA sequence: TGTGCCAGCAGCGTCCGGGACAGCGTGCCCGGGGAGCTGTTTTTT. Residues: CASSVRDSVPGELFF.

The CDR3 is CASSYTTGDTGELFF. CDR3 coding DNA: TGTGCCAGCAGCTATACGACAGGGGACACCGGGGAGCTGTTTTTT. J is TRBJ2-2 and V is TRBV4-2; the match to TRBD1 covers 8 bases. Germline assignment: CDR1 LGHNA and CDR2 YNFKEQ. The V and J ends lost 5 bases and 3 bases, in that order; junction bases with no gene match: 5. CDR3 length: 15 amino acids.

The chain employs TRBV30 and TRBJ1-5; D is unclear. This CDR3 spans 13 amino acids. Trimming pared 1 base from V and 5 bases from J, leaving 9 bases between. CDR1 and CDR2 (germline): GTSNPN, SVGIG (reference sequence). Here the CDR3 reads CAWSAEGDQPQHF. In DNA form, the CDR3 reads TGTGCCTGGAGTGCGGAGGGAGATCAGCCCCAGCATTTT.

This chain links TRBV18 with TRBJ1-1; TRBD1 might be the D (6 bases). Trimming left V 3 bases short and J 1 base short, with 12 bases between. Per the germline V gene, CDR1 is KGHSH and CDR2 is LQKENI. The CDR3 contains 15 residues. The CDR3 loop is CASSPAGGQNTEAFF. In nucleotides, the CDR3 is TGTGCCAGCTCACCGGCGGGGGGCCAGAACACTGAAGCTTTCTTT.

J is TRBJ2-1 and V is TRBV7-3, with D possibly being TRBD1 (5 bases). The CDR3 is made up of 13 amino acids. Trimming cost V 5 bases and J 5 bases, with 10 bases left between them. Per the germline V gene, CDR1 is SGHTA and CDR2 is FQGTGA. CDR3 amino acids: CASSQTRDNEQFF. CDR3 coding DNA: TGTGCCAGCAGCCAAACCAGGGACAATGAGCAGTTCTTC.

The J gene is TRBJ2-3, the V gene TRBV2; a possible D gene is TRBD1 (6 bases). V was cut by 4 bases and J by 0 bases, with 14 bases left in between. Germline CDR1 and CDR2: SNHLY and FYNNEI. The CDR3 runs 16 residues. CDR3 region: CASSGKGGVSTDTQYF. The CDR3 region has the DNA TGTGCCAGCAGTGGTAAAGGGGGAGTAAGCACAGATACGCAGTATTTT.

This clone appeared a single time. This chain joins TRBV1 and TRBJ1-2; the table assigns TRBD1, which was not confirmed against the DNA. TRBV1 is described as a pseudogene. The CDR3 sequence is 15 residues long. The CDR3 DNA reads as TGCACCAGCAGCTACACTCCCAGGGGGCACTATGGCTACACCTTC. Amino acids: CTSSYTPRGHYGYTF.

The rearrangement joins TRBV10-3 to TRBJ1-2; no firm D call. V was pared by 2 bases and J by 8 bases, with 9 bases between. Germline assignment: CDR1 ENHRY and CDR2 SYGVKD. The length of the CDR3 is 12 residues. DNA for the CDR3: TGTGCCATCAGTGAGGAAACGGGAGGCTACACCTTC. Translation gives CAISEETGGYTF.

This chain connects TRBV29-1 to TRBJ2-7, with TRBD2 as a possible D gene (5 bases). Trimming took 4 bases from V and 0 from J, leaving 7 bases between them. CDR1 is SQVTM and CDR2 is ANQGSEA in the germline V gene. There are 12 residues in the CDR3. The CDR3 here is CSVGAGSYEQYF. In nucleotides, the CDR3 is TGCAGCGTTGGGGCGGGCTCCTACGAGCAGTACTTC.